The 26 T cell receptor beta chains below all came from one sample that was sequenced in a study of beta chain features in type 1 diabetes (dated 2018 in TCRdb). Their recognized antigens are unknown. The paper's findings and limits, for the study overall: Type 1 diabetes patients showed a moderate but significant shortening of TCRB CDR3 length in all four CD4+ subsets.

Library preparation was by the immunoSEQ multiplex PCR assay. The High Capacity cDNA Reverse Transcription Kit was used to reverse transcribe all of the isolated RNA, meaning that expressed TCRB transcripts were what got sequenced. TCRdb took over this immuneACCESS table, retaining in-frame rearrangements with V and J assigned. Such tables are incomplete; in checked studies, under half of the missing clones stem from an unresolved V gene, and the remainder is unexplained. This sample gives tens of thousands of clones in total; 55% to 70% of them show up just once. The biggest ten clones account for around 4% of the sample. The material sequenced was Tregs from blood. Explained via the paper, the cell subset or site label denotes: regulatory CD4+ T cells. Receptors were obtained from a man aged 18 to 30 with type 1 diabetes.

This clone was detected a few times. The chain links TRBV19 to TRBJ1-2; TRBD1 agrees at 8 bases. The CDR3 length is 13 residues. Germline V gene data show CDR1 as LNHDA and CDR2 as SQIVND (reference sequence). Germline trimming cut 6 bases from V and 6 bases from J; bases unmatched to any gene: 6. The CDR3 reads CASSRGLLDGYTF. In nucleotides, the CDR3 is TGTGCCAGTAGCAGGGGGCTACTCGATGGCTACACCTTC.

This rearrangement joins TRBV11-2 to TRBJ2-7, with D hard to call. V was cut by 3 bases and J by 4 bases, with 4 bases left in between. Germline V gene lookup returns CDR1 SGHAT and CDR2 FQNNGV. The CDR3 has 11 amino acids. This CDR3 reads CASSFLYEQYF. In DNA form, the CDR3 reads TGTGCCAGCAGCTTCCTTTACGAGCAGTACTTC.

As concerns this clone: The sample holds other DNA sequences that translate to the same CDR3. V usage is TRBV18 and J usage is TRBJ1-1; 8 positions agree with TRBD1. This CDR3 region has 15 residues. Per germline, CDR1 KGHSH and CDR2 LQKENI. V dropped 2 bases and J dropped 4; count of bases not matched to a gene: 6. CDR3 residues: CASSPRTGGSTEAFF. DNA of the CDR3: TGTGCCAGCTCACCAAGAACAGGGGGGAGCACTGAAGCTTTCTTT. Supplemented by reference TRBV18 and TRBJ1-1, the full variable domain reads NAGVMQNPRHLVRRRGQEARLRCSPMKGHSHVYWYRQLPEEGLKFMVYLQKENIIDESGMPKERFSAEFPKEGPSILRIQQVVRGDSAAYFCASSPRTGGSTEAFFGQGTRLTVV.

For the CDR3, the DNA is TGTGCCAGCAGCTTAGTTAATTTCCGGGCTAGCGGGGTTTCAGATACGCAGTATTTT. This translates into CASSLVNFRASGVSDTQYF. The chain joins TRBV7-2 to TRBJ2-3; 9 nucleotides agree with TRBD2. Germline CDR1 SGHTA, CDR2 FQGNSA. V shed 1 base, J shed 4 bases, and the junction held 15 bases outside the gene matches. The CDR3 length is 19 residues.

The chain is built from TRBV6-5 and TRBJ2-5, with a tentative D call TRBD2 (5 bases). The J call may be faulty, since TRBJ2-7 better matches the DNA end. Germline V gives CDR1 MNHEY, CDR2 SVGAGI. The CDR3 contains 14 residues. CDR3 residues: CASKVGLLTTEQYF. CDR3 nucleotide sequence: TGTGCCAGTAAAGTAGGACTCCTCACGACCGAGCAGTACTTC.

In its sample, this clone was seen a few times. The chain recombines TRBV10-3 with TRBJ2-3, with D unclear. CDR1 is ENHRY and CDR2 is SYGVKD in the germline V gene. V gave up 6 bases and J gave up 2 bases, with 9 bases separating them. The CDR3 contains 13 residues. The CDR3 is CAISGGYTDTQYF. CDR3 coding DNA: TGTGCCATCAGCGGCGGTTACACAGATACGCAGTATTTT.

This chain connects TRBV5-1 to TRBJ2-3; TRBD2 matches at 10 bases. The CDR3 loop spans 15 amino acids. Germline V gives CDR1 SGHRS, CDR2 YFSETQ. The V and J ends lost 0 bases and 5 bases, in that order; junction bases with no gene match: 3. CDR3 protein: CASSLGLAGVDTQYF. Written as DNA, the CDR3 is TGCGCCAGCAGCTTGGGACTAGCGGGTGTAGATACGCAGTATTTT.

This sequence joins TRBV5-1 and TRBJ2-3, with a tentative D call TRBD2 (5 bases). Germline V gene sequence: CDR1 SGHRS, CDR2 YFSETQ. Deletions cut 6 bases from V and 5 bases from J, with 22 bases between. This CDR3 is built from 16 residues. The CDR3 protein is CASMSGITPRGDTQYF. In nucleotides, the CDR3 is TGCGCCAGCATGTCGGGAATCACCCCCCGCGGAGATACGCAGTATTTT.

This chain uses TRBV7-2 with TRBJ1-6; D not resolved. Trimming took off 5 bases at V and 0 bases at J, with 14 bases between the two ends. This CDR3 spans 17 amino acids. Germline CDR1 is SGHTA and CDR2 is FQGNSA. CDR3 DNA: TGTGCCAGCAGCCCGTCCGCCCTGAGCTCCTATAATTCACCCCTCCACTTT. This sequence encodes CASSPSALSSYNSPLHF. Drawing the rest from reference TRBV7-2 and TRBJ1-6, the complete variable domain is GAGVSQSPSNKVTEKGKDVELRCDPISGHTALYWYRQSLGQGLEFLIYFQGNSAPDKSGLPSDRFSAERTGGSVSTLTIQRTQQEDSAVYLCASSPSALSSYNSPLHFGNGTRLTVT.

This chain connects TRBV29-1 to TRBJ2-3; 9 bases are shared with TRBD1. Germline V gene data show CDR1 as SQVTM and CDR2 as ANQGSEA. This CDR3 is 17 amino acids long. The trim removed 4 bases at V and 2 bases at J, leaving 13 bases unmatched. The CDR3 DNA is TGCAGCGTTGGATACGCACAGGGGGCGGGGGCCACAGATACGCAGTATTTT. It specifies CSVGYAQGAGATDTQYF.

The genes are TRBV18 and TRBJ2-5; 8 bases align to TRBD1. Germline trimming cut 4 bases from V and 5 bases from J; bases unmatched to any gene: 12. Germline lookup yields CDR1 KGHSH and CDR2 LQKENI. The CDR3 length is 16 residues. The CDR3 DNA sequence: TGTGCCAGCTCACTCACCTGGGGGACAGGAGGGGAGACCCAGTACTTC. Its protein is CASSLTWGTGGETQYF.

This clone qualifies as medium-sized. The V gene is TRBV6-6, the J gene TRBJ1-5; 8 positions match TRBD1. This CDR3 is 16 amino acids long. The germline gives CDR1 MNHNY, CDR2 SVGAGI (reference sequence). V gave up 5 bases and J gave up 0 bases; unmatched junction bases: 6. The CDR3 reads CASSGQGTYSNQPQHF. In nucleotides, the CDR3 is TGTGCCAGCAGTGGACAGGGAACTTATAGCAATCAGCCCCAGCATTTT.

The CDR3 loop is CASSRMGADTQYF. The CDR3 DNA reads as TGTGCCAGCAGCCGGATGGGAGCAGATACGCAGTATTTT. The V call is TRBV28, the J call TRBJ2-3; possibly TRBD2 for D (5 bases). Trimming left V 6 bases short and J 4 bases short, with 11 bases between. CDR1 and CDR2 (germline): MDHEN, SYDVKM. This CDR3 is built from 13 residues.

The chain links TRBV7-2 to TRBJ2-7; 7 nucleotides agree with TRBD1. Germline V CDR1 and CDR2: SGHTA, FQGNSA. The CDR3 extends over 13 amino acids. Trimming removed 4 bases from V and 3 bases from J; junction bases left unmatched: 3. The CDR3 here is CASSYDRDYEQYF. The CDR3 region has the DNA TGTGCCAGCAGCTACGACAGGGACTACGAGCAGTACTTC.

The J gene is TRBJ2-2, the V gene TRBV9, with TRBD1 as a possible D gene (6 bases). The V gene's germline CDR1 is SGDLS and CDR2 YYNGEE. V shed 7 bases and J shed 6 bases, with 13 bases lying between them. The CDR3 runs 13 residues. Here the CDR3 reads CASGRGGPGELFF. The DNA of the CDR3 is TGTGCCAGCGGCAGGGGCGGGCCCGGGGAGCTGTTTTTT.

This chain connects TRBV2 to TRBJ2-2; TRBD1 matches at 7 bases. The germline CDR1 and CDR2 sequences are SNHLY and FYNNEI. The CDR3 runs 13 residues. V lost 6 bases, J lost 5 bases, and 3 bases stayed unmatched. CDR3 residues: CASSTGATGELFF. As DNA, the CDR3 is TGTGCCAGCAGCACAGGGGCGACCGGGGAGCTGTTTTTT.

The V and J genes are TRBV27 and TRBJ1-2, with TRBD1 matching 9 bases. The CDR3 sequence is 13 residues long. V shed 6 bases, J shed 7 bases, and the junction held 6 bases outside the gene matches. Germline-derived CDR1 and CDR2 are MNHEY and SMNVEV (reference sequence). The CDR3 nucleotides read TGTGCCAGCAGGGAGACAGGGGGACTTGGCTACACCTTC. It yields the protein CASRETGGLGYTF.

The V call is TRBV5-1, the J call TRBJ2-7; no reliable D call. Germline CDR1 reads SGHRS; CDR2 reads YFSETQ. V gave up 2 bases and J gave up 2 bases, with 8 bases separating them. This CDR3 spans 13 amino acids. DNA for the CDR3: TGCGCCAGCAGCTTTGGCTTTACCTACGAGCAGTACTTC. Translating it yields CASSFGFTYEQYF.

The CDR3 region has the DNA TGTGCCTTAGGACAGGAAAGAAGGGGCTACACCTTC. It encodes CALGQERRGYTF. The chain couples TRBV6-5 to TRBJ1-2; 7 bases map to TRBD1. Germline CDR1 reads MNHEY; CDR2 reads SVGAGI. The junction had 11 bases not matched to a gene; V was cut back by 11 bases and J by 8 bases. This CDR3 region has 12 residues.

In its sample, this clone was seen a few times. The rearrangement uses TRBV12-5 and TRBJ2-1; D is perhaps TRBD2 (5 bases). V lost 7 bases and J lost 1, with 11 bases in between. Germline CDR1 reads LGHNT; CDR2 reads FRNRAP. The CDR3 runs to 14 residues. The CDR3 DNA follows: TGTGCTAGTGCCCCGGGATGGTCCTACAATGAGCAGTTCTTC. This gives the protein CASAPGWSYNEQFF.

The V gene is TRBV11-2, the J gene TRBJ1-2; 7 bases line up with TRBD1. The CDR3 contains 13 residues. Per the germline V gene, CDR1 is SGHAT and CDR2 is FQNNGV. The trim removed 5 bases at V and 6 bases at J, leaving 6 bases unmatched. CDR3 amino acids: CASSRLGGNGYTF. Written as DNA, the CDR3 is TGTGCCAGCAGCCGCTTAGGGGGCAATGGCTACACCTTC. Together with reference TRBV11-2 and TRBJ1-2, the CDR3 gives the full variable domain: EAGVAQSPRYKIIEKRQSVAFWCNPISGHATLYWYQQILGQGPKLLIQFQNNGVVDDSQLPKDRFSAERLKGVDSTLKIQPAKLEDSAVYLCASSRLGGNGYTFGSGTRLTVV.

V is TRBV9 and J is TRBJ2-7; 13 nucleotides match TRBD2. The junction had 9 bases not matched to a gene; V was cut back by 0 bases and J by 6 bases. The CDR3 sequence is 17 residues long. Germline lookup yields CDR1 SGDLS and CDR2 YYNGEE. The CDR3 loop is CASSVAVWTSGRTEQYF. CDR3 nucleotides: TGTGCCAGCAGCGTAGCGGTTTGGACTAGCGGGAGAACCGAGCAGTACTTC.

This rearrangement joins TRBV6-1 to TRBJ2-7, with 7 positions matching TRBD1. The germline CDR1 and CDR2 sequences are MNHNS and SASEGT. There are 15 residues in the CDR3. J lost 3 bases, V lost 6 bases, and 11 bases had no gene match. CDR3 nucleotides: TGTGCCAGCAGCCGAACGACAGGGAGCTTCTACGAGCAGTACTTC. Its protein is CASSRTTGSFYEQYF.

This clone was detected a few times. The rearrangement links TRBV28 to TRBJ2-3; TRBD1 aligns across 12 bases. This CDR3 region has 18 residues. Per germline, CDR1 MDHEN and CDR2 SYDVKM. V lost 3 bases to trimming and J lost 4 bases; unmatched junction nucleotides: 11. The CDR3 loop is CASSLPTGTGGRADTQYF. CDR3 coding DNA: TGTGCCAGCAGTTTGCCAACCGGGACAGGGGGCAGAGCAGATACGCAGTATTTT.

This sequence joins TRBV28 and TRBJ2-7; 12 bases are shared with TRBD2. CDR1 is MDHEN, CDR2 SYDVKM, per germline. J lost 4 bases, V lost 4 bases, and 2 bases had no gene match. This CDR3 contains 14 residues. As DNA, the CDR3 is TGTGCCAGCAGTTCTAGCGGGGGGGGATACGAGCAGTACTTC. Protein product: CASSSSGGGYEQYF. The full variable domain, in which reference TRBV28 and TRBJ2-7 provide the parts outside the CDR3, is DVKVTQSSRYLVKRTGEKVFLECVQDMDHENMFWYRQDPGLGLRLIYFSYDVKMKEKGDIPEGYSVSREKKERFSLILESASTNQTSMYLCASSSSGGGYEQYFGPGTRLTVT.

DNA for the CDR3: TGTGCCATCAGCCTACAGGGACAGACAGCTTCTGAAGCTTTCTTT. This codes for CAISLQGQTASEAFF. The V and J genes are TRBV10-3 and TRBJ1-1, with 7 bases that match TRBD1. In germline, CDR1 is ENHRY, CDR2 SYGVKD. The CDR3 is 15 residues long. J gave up 6 bases and V 6 bases, and 13 bases lay outside the gene matches.